Following are 29 T cell receptor beta chains from one sample sequenced in a study of CD8+CD57+ T cells in acquired aplastic anemia. It was genomic DNA that served as the template for profiling TCR beta VDJ and CDR3. TCRdb re-derived calls from the reads in MiXCR, one entry per CDR3 protein. This sample yields some 280,000 distinct CDR3 sequences, of which 50% to 70% are seen a single time; under 8.5% belongs to the top ten. Sequenced material: sorted CD4+, CD8+, or CD8+CD57+ T cells (not recorded which) from PBMCs. These receptors came from a human donor with severe aplastic anemia or a healthy control (not recorded which).

The chain joins TRBV20-1 to TRBJ2-3; 10 bases are a match to TRBD1. Germline values: CDR1 DFQATT, CDR2 SNEGSKA (reference sequence). Trimming cost V 4 bases and J 3 bases; bases outside gene matches: 4. This CDR3 comprises 14 residues. CDR3 sequence reads: CSAISGQGTDTQYF. The CDR3 coding sequence is TGCAGTGCTATTTCGGGACAGGGGACAGATACGCAGTATTTT.

For this clonotype: A much larger clone differs from this one at a single base, so this may be a read error. This rearrangement joins TRBV30 to TRBJ1-6; D ambiguous. Germline V lookup: CDR1 GTSNPN, CDR2 SVGIG (reference sequence). Trimming took off 4 bases at V and 11 bases at J, with 12 bases between the two ends. CDR3 size: 12 residues. The CDR3 nucleotides are TGTGCCTGGAACTCTGGAACTCCACCCCTCCACTTT. It yields the protein CAWNSGTPPLHF.

The rearrangement links TRBV18 to TRBJ2-7; maybe TRBD2 (5 bases). This CDR3 spans 13 amino acids. Germline V gives CDR1 KGHSH, CDR2 LQKENI. Deletions cut 3 bases from V and 3 bases from J, with 9 bases between. CDR3 sequence reads: CASSPGLDYEQYF. The DNA for the CDR3 is TGTGCCAGCTCACCTGGACTTGACTACGAGCAGTACTTC.

The table lists this clonotype with many counts. This chain uses TRBV7-8 with TRBJ1-2; the D gene is possibly TRBD1 (6 bases). The CDR3 spans 15 residues. Per germline, CDR1 SGHVS and CDR2 FQNEAQ. V shed 1 base and J shed 1 base, with 10 bases lying between them. CDR3 DNA sequence: TGTGCCAGCAGCTTAGAGCAGGGGAATAACTATGGCTACACCTTC. It translates to CASSLEQGNNYGYTF.

The gene calls are TRBV7-3 and TRBJ1-5, with 7 bases fitting TRBD1. Per germline, CDR1 SGHTA and CDR2 FQGTGA. CDR3 length: 13 residues. The J segment lost 12 bases and the V segment lost 4 bases, leaving 9 bases of the junction unmatched. The CDR3: CASSSGRRGLQHF. CDR3 sequence (DNA): TGTGCCAGCAGCTCGGGACGGAGGGGGCTCCAGCATTTT.

This rearrangement joins TRBV7-4 to TRBJ2-5; 9 bases align to TRBD1. The CDR3 covers 16 residues. In germline, CDR1 is SGHVT, CDR2 SQSDAQ. The trim removed 1 base at V and 3 bases at J, leaving 6 bases unmatched. This chain's CDR3 is CASSLGLDRGEETQYF. In DNA, the CDR3 is TGTGCCAGCAGCTTAGGCCTGGACAGGGGAGAAGAGACCCAGTACTTC.

The chain has TRBV19 and TRBJ2-7; D is ambiguous. The germline V gene encodes CDR1 LNHDA and CDR2 SQIVND (reference sequence). CDR3 length: 12 amino acids. Trimming cost V 3 bases and J 3 bases, with 6 bases left between them. The CDR3 is CASSIPGYEQYF. The DNA for the CDR3 is TGTGCCAGTAGTATCCCGGGCTACGAGCAGTACTTC. The full variable domain, with the rest looked up from reference TRBV19 and TRBJ2-7, is DGGITQSPKYLFRKEGQNVTLSCEQNLNHDAMYWYRQDPGQGLRLIYYSQIVNDFQKGDIAEGYSVSREKKESFPLTVTSAQKNPTAFYLCASSIPGYEQYFGPGTRLTVT.

This clonotype came up many times. The chain is built from TRBV6-5 and TRBJ2-7, with a possible D match to TRBD2 (5 bases). Trimming left V 0 bases short and J 3 bases short, with 15 bases between. The CDR3 totals 16 residues. The V gene's germline CDR1 is MNHEY and CDR2 SVGAGI. DNA of the CDR3: TGTGCCAGCAGTTACTCTGCGGGCGCCGCTATCTACGAGCAGTACTTC. Its protein is CASSYSAGAAIYEQYF.

This chain links TRBV19 with TRBJ2-7, with 8 positions matching TRBD2. CDR3 length: 15 residues. CDR1 and CDR2 from the germline V gene are LNHDA and SQIVND (reference sequence). V was pared by 4 bases and J by 0 bases, with 5 bases of the junction left unmatched. The CDR3 spells CASSTAGTSSYEQYF. CDR3 coding DNA: TGTGCCAGTAGTACCGCCGGGACTAGCTCCTACGAGCAGTACTTC.

The CDR3 DNA follows: TGTGCCACCGGGAAGACAGGGGGGGTAGGGACTGAAGCTTTCTTT. It translates to CATGKTGGVGTEAFF. The chain has TRBV10-3 and TRBJ1-1, with TRBD1 matching 9 bases. Germline loops: CDR1 ENHRY, CDR2 SYGVKD. The CDR3 has 15 amino acids. V shed 10 bases, J shed 5 bases, and the junction held 14 bases outside the gene matches.

This clonotype was detected ten times or more. The genes are TRBV24-1 and TRBJ2-3, with TRBD2 matching 9 bases. Trimming at V came to 9 bases and at J to 8 bases, leaving 8 bases not matched to a gene. This CDR3 has 13 residues. The germline CDR1 and CDR2 sequences are KGHDR and SFDVKD. CDR3 DNA: TGTGCCACCTCAGCGGGAGCGGGGGGTACGCAGTATTTT. Protein: CATSAGAGGTQYF.

The J gene is TRBJ2-2, the V gene TRBV24-1; D is uncertain. The ends were cut back, 3 bases at V and 1 base at J, with 2 bases in the middle. Germline V gene data show CDR1 as KGHDR and CDR2 as SFDVKD. The CDR3 consists of 13 residues. CDR3 sequence (DNA): TGTGCCACCAGTGATAAGAACACCGGGGAGCTGTTTTTT. This gives the protein CATSDKNTGELFF.

This clonotype was counted once. Germline is not matched at one junction end, which may reflect a read error. The gene calls are TRBV20-1 and TRBJ2-7, with 9 bases that match TRBD1. CDR1 DFQATT and CDR2 SNEGSKA come from the germline V gene (reference sequence). This CDR3 has 13 residues. The CDR3 coding sequence is TGCAGCGTCACCGGGACAGGGCTCTACGAGCAGTACTTT. Its translation is CSVTGTGLYEQYF.

This rearrangement joins TRBV5-1 to TRBJ2-1; 14 bases line up with TRBD2. The trim removed 3 bases at V and 8 bases at J, leaving 4 bases unmatched. CDR1 SGHRS and CDR2 YFSETQ come from the germline V gene. The CDR3 spans 15 residues. This chain's CDR3 is CASSSGTSGGHEQFF. The CDR3 DNA is TGCGCCAGCAGCTCCGGGACTAGCGGGGGACATGAGCAGTTCTTC.

The chain joins TRBV3-1 to TRBJ1-2, with D perhaps TRBD1 (5 bases). V was cut by 0 bases and J by 8 bases, with 16 bases left in between. This CDR3 is built from 15 residues. The germline CDR1 and CDR2 sequences are LGHDT and YNNKEL (reference sequence). This CDR3 reads CASSQDLAGRAGYTF. The CDR3 DNA follows: TGTGCCAGCAGCCAAGATCTGGCAGGGCGAGCCGGCTACACCTTC.

A few counts support this clonotype. The DNA of the CDR3 is TGTGCCAGCAGTTACTCAGGGACAGGGAACGAGCAGTACTTC. It codes for CASSYSGTGNEQYF. The V call is TRBV6-5, the J call TRBJ2-7, with 9 bases that match TRBD1. Germline V gives CDR1 MNHEY, CDR2 SVGAGI. V lost 0 bases and J lost 5; bases outside the gene matches: 2. The CDR3 has 14 residues.

This clonotype was found many times. The V gene is TRBV7-8, the J gene TRBJ2-3, with 10 bases aligning to TRBD2. The germline gives CDR1 SGHVS, CDR2 FQNEAQ. The CDR3 is 18 residues long. The trim removed 5 bases at V and 14 bases at J, leaving 25 bases unmatched. The CDR3 region has the DNA TGTGCCAGCAGCCCTATTCGACTAGCGGGTTACGGCACAGATATGGGGTATTTT. Residues: CASSPIRLAGYGTDMGYF.

The chain carries TRBV30 and TRBJ1-1; D ambiguous. CDR3 length: 11 amino acids. Trimming took 4 bases from V and 2 from J, leaving 5 bases between them. The germline V gene has CDR1 GTSNPN and CDR2 SVGIG (reference sequence). CDR3 sequence reads: CAWMVNTEAFF. Here the CDR3 DNA reads TGTGCCTGGATGGTTAACACTGAAGCTTTCTTT. Combining the CDR3 with reference TRBV30 and TRBJ1-1 gives the whole variable domain SQTIHQWPATLVQPVGSPLSLECTVEGTSNPNLYWYRQAAGRGLQLLFYSVGIGQISSEVPQNLSASRPQDRQFILSSKKLLLSDSGFYLCAWMVNTEAFFGQGTRLTVV.

The chain links TRBV20-1 to TRBJ2-3; 11 bases are shared with TRBD2. The junction had 9 bases not matched to a gene; V was cut back by 5 bases and J by 5 bases. CDR1 is DFQATT and CDR2 is SNEGSKA in the germline V gene (reference sequence). The CDR3 sequence is 15 residues long. The CDR3 nucleotides read TGCAGTGCTGGGACTAGCGGAACATGGGGAGATACGCAGTATTTT. This encodes CSAGTSGTWGDTQYF.

This clonotype was picked up a small number of times. This chain connects TRBV7-2 to TRBJ2-3, with 7 positions matching TRBD1. Per the germline V gene, CDR1 is SGHTA and CDR2 is FQGNSA. The CDR3 extends over 15 amino acids. With V trimmed by 5 bases and J by 1 base, 6 bases remained unmatched. The CDR3 coding sequence is TGTGCCAGCAGCCCCGGACAGGTGGGCACAGATACGCAGTATTTT. Translating it yields CASSPGQVGTDTQYF.

As for this clonotype: A much larger clone is a single base away; this may be a read error. V gene TRBV12-3 or TRBV12-4 combines with J gene TRBJ2-4; 7 positions match TRBD2. CDR3 length equals 14 residues. The CDR3 DNA sequence: TGTGCCAGCAGTTGGGGGGGGACCAAAAACACTCAGTACTTC. This encodes CASSWGGTKNTQYF.

The chain carries TRBV2 and TRBJ1-1; D gene uncertain. V lost 5 bases, J lost 3 bases, and 10 bases lay in between. CDR1 is SNHLY, CDR2 FYNNEI, per germline. This CDR3 is 13 amino acids long. The CDR3 region is CASSPGRDTEAFF. The DNA of the CDR3 is TGTGCCAGCAGTCCCGGCCGAGACACTGAAGCTTTCTTT.

The chain carries TRBV19 and TRBJ2-6; unclear D gene. The CDR3 is 15 residues long. Trimming took off 2 bases at V and 0 bases at J, with 5 bases between the two ends. Germline V lookup: CDR1 LNHDA, CDR2 SQIVND (reference sequence). CDR3 coding DNA: TGTGCCAGTAGTATACAGAGCTCTGGGGCCAACGTCCTGACTTTC. Its translation: CASSIQSSGANVLTF. The full variable domain, with the rest looked up from reference TRBV19 and TRBJ2-6, is DGGITQSPKYLFRKEGQNVTLSCEQNLNHDAMYWYRQDPGQGLRLIYYSQIVNDFQKGDIAEGYSVSREKKESFPLTVTSAQKNPTAFYLCASSIQSSGANVLTFGAGSRLTVL.

This clonotype appeared many times. This sequence joins TRBV7-9 and TRBJ2-1, with TRBD2 matching over 12 bases. The germline CDR1 and CDR2 sequences are SEHNR and FQNEAQ (reference sequence). J gave up 8 bases and V 5 bases, and 13 bases lay outside the gene matches. The CDR3 length is 17 residues. The CDR3 protein is CASSGTVASGGAHEQFF. In DNA form, the CDR3 reads TGTGCCAGCAGCGGAACCGTGGCTAGCGGGGGGGCTCATGAGCAGTTCTTC. Together with reference TRBV7-9 and TRBJ2-1, the CDR3 gives the full variable domain: DTGVSQNPRHKITKRGQNVTFRCDPISEHNRLYWYRQTLGQGPEFLTYFQNEAQLEKSRLLSDRFSAERPKGSFSTLEIQRTEQGDSAMYLCASSGTVASGGAHEQFFGPGTRLTVL.

This clonotype has a count of ten or more. The chain is built from TRBV6-5 and TRBJ1-2, with a possible D match to TRBD1 (5 bases). Germline V lookup: CDR1 MNHEY, CDR2 SVGAGI. CDR3 length: 14 amino acids. V lost 0 bases and J lost 8, with 13 bases in between. DNA for the CDR3: TGTGCCAGCAGTTACTCGACCAGGGCTCGAGGCTACACCTTC. Translated, it gives CASSYSTRARGYTF.

The table lists this clonotype with a few counts. The gene calls are TRBV28 and TRBJ1-5; weak D call: TRBD1 (5 bases). The CDR3 is 15 amino acids. Germline V gene lookup returns CDR1 MDHEN and CDR2 SYDVKM. The V end lost 6 bases, the J end lost 0 bases, and 12 bases lay between the germline ends. CDR3 sequence reads: CASSLTEYSNQPQHF. DNA of the CDR3: TGTGCCAGCAGCCTGACAGAGTATAGCAATCAGCCCCAGCATTTT.

V is TRBV10-1 and J is TRBJ2-2; maybe TRBD2 (5 bases). Trimming took off 0 bases at V and 0 bases at J, with 8 bases between the two ends. CDR1 and CDR2 from the germline V gene are WNHNN and SYGVQD (reference sequence). The CDR3 runs to 16 residues. The CDR3 sequence is CASSESGASNTGELFF. CDR3 nucleotides: TGCGCCAGCAGTGAGTCGGGAGCTTCGAACACCGGGGAGCTGTTTTTT.

This clonotype came up once. The V gene is TRBV5-1, the J gene TRBJ2-5; D gene uncertain. Per the germline V gene, CDR1 is SGHRS and CDR2 is YFSETQ. V was clipped by 3 bases and J by 4 bases, with 7 bases between them. This CDR3 is built from 12 residues. CDR3 DNA: TGCGCCAGCAGCTGGGCACCAGAGACCCAGTACTTC. Translated, it gives CASSWAPETQYF. The full variable domain, with the rest looked up from reference TRBV5-1 and TRBJ2-5, is KAGVTQTPRYLIKTRGQQVTLSCSPISGHRSVSWYQQTPGQGLQFLFEYFSETQRNKGNFPGRFSGRQFSNSRSEMNVSTLELGDSALYLCASSWAPETQYFGPGTRLLVL.

J is TRBJ2-5 and V is TRBV7-9; 15 nucleotides agree with TRBD2. CDR1 and CDR2 from the germline V gene are SEHNR and FQNEAQ (reference sequence). The J segment lost 6 bases and the V segment lost 6 bases, leaving 8 bases of the junction unmatched. This CDR3 contains 16 residues. The CDR3, as DNA: TGTGCCAGCAGTACGGGACTAGCGGGGGGTTTGCAGACCCAGTACTTC. Translating gives CASSTGLAGGLQTQYF.